The next 21 T cell receptor beta chains were all read from a single sample in a study of blood T cell repertoires in COVID-19. The data were produced by immunoSEQ multiplex PCR, yet TCRdb's version contains in-frame clones alone and is incomplete. Here the sample spans approximately 220,000 clones, roughly four fifths being singletons. Source material: peripheral blood. Every receptor here comes from a woman in her 70s with acute or convalescent COVID-19.

The chain recombines TRBV2 with TRBJ2-1, with 7 nucleotides matching TRBD2. From germline, CDR1 is SNHLY and CDR2 FYNNEI. With V trimmed by 3 bases and J by 4 bases, 6 bases remained unmatched. This CDR3 comprises 15 residues. Here the CDR3 DNA reads TGTGCCAGCAGTGAGCCGGGGGGAATGTACAATGAGCAGTTCTTC. Protein product: CASSEPGGMYNEQFF.

The V call is TRBV5-1, the J call TRBJ1-6; D unclear. Trimming removed 0 bases from V and 11 bases from J, with 9 bases in between. The CDR3 sequence is 13 residues long. The germline V gene encodes CDR1 SGHRS and CDR2 YFSETQ. The CDR3 DNA reads as TGCGCCAGCAGCTTGGATGGGGAGGCACCCCTCCACTTT. Protein product: CASSLDGEAPLHF. Looking up the rest from reference TRBV5-1 and TRBJ1-6 gives the full variable domain: KAGVTQTPRYLIKTRGQQVTLSCSPISGHRSVSWYQQTPGQGLQFLFEYFSETQRNKGNFPGRFSGRQFSNSRSEMNVSTLELGDSALYLCASSLDGEAPLHFGNGTRLTVT.

The V and J genes are TRBV7-2 and TRBJ2-7; D not resolved. V lost 5 bases and J 0 bases, leaving 11 bases between the germline ends. Germline V CDR1 and CDR2: SGHTA, FQGNSA. CDR3 length: 14 amino acids. The CDR3 loop is CASSAQPGSYEQYF. In DNA, the CDR3 is TGTGCCAGCAGCGCCCAACCGGGCTCCTACGAGCAGTACTTC.

J is TRBJ2-3 and V is TRBV7-2, with D possibly matching TRBD1 (5 bases). Germline V gene sequence: CDR1 SGHTA, CDR2 FQGNSA. The CDR3 loop spans 13 amino acids. Trimming took 5 bases from V and 2 from J, leaving 8 bases between them. The CDR3 DNA reads TGTGCCAGCAGCCGACAGAACACAGATACGCAGTATTTT. Protein sequence: CASSRQNTDTQYF. Complete variable domain (other parts from reference TRBV7-2 and TRBJ2-3): GAGVSQSPSNKVTEKGKDVELRCDPISGHTALYWYRQSLGQGLEFLIYFQGNSAPDKSGLPSDRFSAERTGGSVSTLTIQRTQQEDSAVYLCASSRQNTDTQYFGPGTRLTVL.

The rearrangement links TRBV23-1 to TRBJ2-1, with D possibly matching TRBD2 (5 bases). TRBV23-1 is designated an ORF whose function remains uncertain. The CDR3 length is 15 residues. V was pared by 8 bases and J by 3 bases, with 17 bases between. CDR3 sequence (DNA): TGCGCCAGCGGGCGGGCGTGGAGTGTCTACAATGAGCAGTTCTTC. Encoded protein: CASGRAWSVYNEQFF.

The chain couples TRBV6-5 to TRBJ2-3; TRBD2 matches at 8 bases. The CDR3 consists of 15 residues. The V segment lost 5 bases and the J segment 2 bases; nucleotides outside the gene matches: 6. Per germline, CDR1 MNHEY and CDR2 SVGAGI. In nucleotides, the CDR3 is TGTGCCAGCAGTCCCCGACTAGCGACCACAGATACGCAGTATTTT. It codes for CASSPRLATTDTQYF.

The genes are TRBV5-4 and TRBJ2-3; D possibly corresponds to TRBD1 (6 bases). Germline V CDR1 and CDR2: SGHNT, YYREEE (reference sequence). The germline V and J ends were trimmed by 6 bases and 4 bases, with 15 bases remaining between them. This CDR3 has 14 residues. The CDR3 sequence: CASKSRGSPDTQYF. The CDR3 DNA reads TGTGCCAGCAAGAGTAGGGGGTCCCCAGATACGCAGTATTTT.

The chain combines TRBV19 with TRBJ1-2, with 9 bases identical to TRBD1. The CDR3 has 17 amino acids. CDR1 LNHDA and CDR2 SQIVND come from the germline V gene (reference sequence). V shed 4 bases, J shed 8 bases, and the junction held 17 bases outside the gene matches. The CDR3 sequence is CASSKEPYTGTGRGYTF. CDR3 coding DNA: TGTGCCAGTAGTAAGGAACCATACACCGGGACAGGGAGAGGCTACACCTTC.

The V and J genes are TRBV10-3 and TRBJ1-1; D call uncertain. The CDR3 runs to 14 residues. CDR1 is ENHRY, CDR2 SYGVKD, per germline. V lost 6 bases and J 1 base, leaving 12 bases between the germline ends. The CDR3 loop reads CAIRIGLENTEAFF. For the CDR3, the DNA is TGTGCCATCAGGATAGGACTGGAGAACACTGAAGCTTTCTTT.

This clone was seen more than once but under ten times. The gene calls are TRBV4-2 and TRBJ1-1, with 11 nucleotides matching TRBD1. This CDR3 is 16 amino acids long. The germline gives CDR1 LGHNA, CDR2 YNFKEQ. The trim removed 4 bases at V and 7 bases at J, leaving 11 bases unmatched. CDR3 region: CASSRTGQGATLEAFF. Here the CDR3 DNA reads TGTGCCAGCAGCCGAACCGGACAGGGGGCTACACTTGAAGCTTTCTTT.

The chain links TRBV27 to TRBJ2-3; a possible D gene is TRBD1 (5 bases). Germline loops: CDR1 MNHEY, CDR2 SMNVEV (reference sequence). Trimming left V 3 bases short and J 9 bases short, with 22 bases between. CDR3 size: 16 residues. The CDR3 protein is CASSFGWNPQGFTQYF. CDR3 bases: TGTGCCAGCAGTTTTGGGTGGAACCCTCAGGGTTTCACGCAGTATTTT.

The CDR3 bases are TGTGCCAGTGGGACAGTCTCTAGGTATGGCTACACCTTC. This translates into CASGTVSRYGYTF. This rearrangement joins TRBV28 to TRBJ1-2; 7 bases line up with TRBD1. J lost 5 bases, V lost 9 bases, and 9 bases had no gene match. This CDR3 region has 13 residues. CDR1 is MDHEN and CDR2 is SYDVKM in the germline V gene.

The chain is built from TRBV19 and TRBJ2-7; possibly TRBD1 for D (6 bases). CDR3 size: 13 residues. V dropped 6 bases and J dropped 3 bases, with 12 bases sitting between them. Germline V CDR1 and CDR2: LNHDA, SQIVND (reference sequence). CDR3 protein: CASSTGRGYEQYF. In DNA, the CDR3 is TGTGCCAGTAGCACAGGGCGAGGCTACGAGCAGTACTTC. Supplemented by reference TRBV19 and TRBJ2-7, the full variable domain reads DGGITQSPKYLFRKEGQNVTLSCEQNLNHDAMYWYRQDPGQGLRLIYYSQIVNDFQKGDIAEGYSVSREKKESFPLTVTSAQKNPTAFYLCASSTGRGYEQYFGPGTRLTVT.

The V call is TRBV19, the J call TRBJ1-3; TRBD1 matches 12 bases. The CDR3 consists of 16 residues. Looked up from germline, CDR1 is LNHDA and CDR2 is SQIVND (reference sequence). Unmatched junction bases numbered 4, after V lost 3 bases and J lost 4 bases. CDR3 amino acids: CASSISGTGGGNTIYF. In DNA form, the CDR3 reads TGTGCCAGTAGTATTTCTGGGACAGGGGGCGGAAACACCATATATTTT.

The chain recombines TRBV6-6 with TRBJ2-7, with D uncertain. Trimming pared 6 bases from V and 1 base from J, leaving 4 bases between. Germline V gene lookup returns CDR1 MNHNY and CDR2 SVGAGI (reference sequence). The CDR3 is 11 residues long. The DNA of the CDR3 is TGTGCCAGCAGCCAGTCCTACGAGCAGTACTTC. Encoded protein: CASSQSYEQYF.

The rearrangement joins TRBV4-2 to TRBJ1-1; D remains ambiguous. The germline V and J ends were trimmed by 0 bases and 0 bases, with 8 bases remaining between them. The CDR3 covers 15 residues. The germline V gene encodes CDR1 LGHNA and CDR2 YNFKEQ. The DNA for the CDR3 is TGTGCCAGCAGCCAAGATCTACAGATGAACACTGAAGCTTTCTTT. This gives the protein CASSQDLQMNTEAFF.

The CDR3 protein is CAWSSTPNYGYTF. In nucleotides, the CDR3 is TGTGCCTGGAGTTCGACACCGAACTATGGCTACACCTTC. The chain links TRBV30 to TRBJ1-2, with D unresolved. The length of the CDR3 is 13 residues. CDR1 is GTSNPN and CDR2 is SVGIG in the germline V gene (reference sequence). V was clipped by 2 bases and J by 2 bases, with 9 bases between them. Using reference TRBV30 and TRBJ1-2 for the parts outside the CDR3, the full variable domain is SQTIHQWPATLVQPVGSPLSLECTVEGTSNPNLYWYRQAAGRGLQLLFYSVGIGQISSEVPQNLSASRPQDRQFILSSKKLLLSDSGFYLCAWSSTPNYGYTFGSGTRLTVV.

The chain recombines TRBV2 with TRBJ1-5; 8 nucleotides align to TRBD1. The CDR3 consists of 15 residues. Germline V gene sequence: CDR1 SNHLY, CDR2 FYNNEI. After removal of 5 bases from V and 7 bases from J, the junction contained 10 bases not matched to a gene. CDR3 in amino acids: CASSPDRAVGQPQHF. The CDR3 coding sequence is TGTGCCAGCAGTCCGGACAGGGCAGTAGGGCAGCCCCAGCATTTT. Full variable domain (outside the CDR3, taken from reference TRBV2 and TRBJ1-5): EPEVTQTPSHQVTQMGQEVILRCVPISNHLYFYWYRQILGQKVEFLVSFYNNEISEKSEIFDDQFSVERPDGSNFTLKIRSTKLEDSAMYFCASSPDRAVGQPQHFGDGTRLSIL.

The chain links TRBV19 to TRBJ1-1; D gene uncertain. V lost 1 base to trimming and J lost 7 bases, with 19 bases between them. CDR1 and CDR2 from the germline V gene are LNHDA and SQIVND (reference sequence). The CDR3 loop spans 16 amino acids. In DNA, the CDR3 is TGTGCCAGTAGTATAGTCGCAGGACTTGTCACCTTTGAAGCTTTCTTT. It is translated as CASSIVAGLVTFEAFF.

The V call is TRBV2, the J call TRBJ2-1; possible D gene TRBD1, 5 bases. Germline-derived CDR1 and CDR2 are SNHLY and FYNNEI. The CDR3 spans 12 residues. V gave up 6 bases and J gave up 7 bases, with 10 bases separating them. The CDR3 sequence: CASRAGQNEQFF. Written as DNA, the CDR3 is TGTGCCAGCAGGGCAGGGCAAAATGAGCAGTTCTTC.

The rearrangement uses TRBV2 and TRBJ1-6, with a possible D match to TRBD1 (5 bases). Between the trimmed V and J ends, which lost 7 bases and 6 bases, there was a span of 13 bases. This CDR3 is 14 amino acids long. Germline values: CDR1 SNHLY, CDR2 FYNNEI. CDR3 in DNA: TGTGCCAGCACCCGGGGGGTGGTTAATTCACCCCTCCACTTT. This encodes CASTRGVVNSPLHF.